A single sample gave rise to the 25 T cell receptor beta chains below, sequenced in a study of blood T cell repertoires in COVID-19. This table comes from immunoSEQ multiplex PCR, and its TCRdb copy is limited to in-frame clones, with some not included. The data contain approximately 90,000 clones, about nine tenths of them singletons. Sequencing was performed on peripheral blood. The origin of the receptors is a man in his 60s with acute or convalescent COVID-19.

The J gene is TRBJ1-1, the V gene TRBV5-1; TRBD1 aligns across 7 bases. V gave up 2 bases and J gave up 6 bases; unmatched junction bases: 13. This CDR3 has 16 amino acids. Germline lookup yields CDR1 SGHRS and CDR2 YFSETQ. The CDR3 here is CASSFYLRQGVAEAFF. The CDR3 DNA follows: TGCGCCAGCAGCTTTTACCTACGACAGGGCGTAGCTGAAGCTTTCTTT.

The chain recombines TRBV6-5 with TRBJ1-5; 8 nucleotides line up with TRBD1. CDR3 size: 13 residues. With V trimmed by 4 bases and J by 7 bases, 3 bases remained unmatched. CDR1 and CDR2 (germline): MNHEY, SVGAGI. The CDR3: CASSWTGNQPQHF. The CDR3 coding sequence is TGTGCCAGCAGTTGGACAGGGAACCAGCCCCAGCATTTT.

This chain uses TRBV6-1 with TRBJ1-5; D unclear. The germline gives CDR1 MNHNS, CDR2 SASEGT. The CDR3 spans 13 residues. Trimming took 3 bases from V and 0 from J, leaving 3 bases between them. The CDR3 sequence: CASSESSNQPQHF. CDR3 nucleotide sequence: TGTGCCAGCAGTGAGAGTAGCAATCAGCCCCAGCATTTT.

The CDR3 nucleotides are TGCAGTGCTAGTGGGGGCGGCCCCTACGAGCAGTACGTC. Translating it yields CSASGGGPYEQYV. The rearrangement joins TRBV20-1 to TRBJ2-7; D perhaps matches TRBD1 (6 bases). Per the germline V gene, CDR1 is DFQATT and CDR2 is SNEGSKA (reference sequence). CDR3 size: 13 residues. The germline V and J ends were trimmed by 3 bases and 2 bases, with 11 bases remaining between them.

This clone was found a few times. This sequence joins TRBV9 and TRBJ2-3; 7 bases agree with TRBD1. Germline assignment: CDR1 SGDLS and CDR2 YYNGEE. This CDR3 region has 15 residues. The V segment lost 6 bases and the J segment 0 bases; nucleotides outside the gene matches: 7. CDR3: CASTRDSQSTDTQYF. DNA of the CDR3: TGTGCCAGCACCCGGGACAGCCAAAGCACAGATACGCAGTATTTT.

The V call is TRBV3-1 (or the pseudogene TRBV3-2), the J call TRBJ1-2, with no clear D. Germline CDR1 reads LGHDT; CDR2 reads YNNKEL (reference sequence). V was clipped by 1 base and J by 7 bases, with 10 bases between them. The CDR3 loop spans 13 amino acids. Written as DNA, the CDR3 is TGTGCCAGCAGCCAAGTTTACTCCTCTGGCTACACCTTC. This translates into CASSQVYSSGYTF.

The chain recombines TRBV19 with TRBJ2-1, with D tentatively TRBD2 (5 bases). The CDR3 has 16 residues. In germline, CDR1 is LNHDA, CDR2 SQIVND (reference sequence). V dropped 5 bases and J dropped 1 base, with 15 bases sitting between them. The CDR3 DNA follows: TGTGCCAGTAGTCCTGGGGAGAATCCTTCCTACAATGAGCAGTTCTTC. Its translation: CASSPGENPSYNEQFF.

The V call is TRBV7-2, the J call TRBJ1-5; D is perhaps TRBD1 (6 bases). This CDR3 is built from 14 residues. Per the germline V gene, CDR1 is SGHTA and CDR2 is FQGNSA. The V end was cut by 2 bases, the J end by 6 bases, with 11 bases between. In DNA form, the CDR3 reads TGTGCCAGCAGCTTAACTACAGGGACTCAGCCCCAGCATTTT. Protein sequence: CASSLTTGTQPQHF.

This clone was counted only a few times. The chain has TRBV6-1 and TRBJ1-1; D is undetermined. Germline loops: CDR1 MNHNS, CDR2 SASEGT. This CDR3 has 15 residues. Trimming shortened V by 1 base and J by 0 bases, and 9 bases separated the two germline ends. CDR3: CASSEVPVMNTEAFF. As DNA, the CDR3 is TGTGCCAGCAGTGAAGTGCCAGTCATGAACACTGAAGCTTTCTTT.

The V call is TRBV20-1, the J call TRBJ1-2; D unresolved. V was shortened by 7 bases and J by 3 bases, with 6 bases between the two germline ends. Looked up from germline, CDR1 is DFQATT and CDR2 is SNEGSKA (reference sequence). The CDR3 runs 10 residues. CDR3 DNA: TGCAGTGTGTTAGACTATGGCTACACCTTC. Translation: CSVLDYGYTF.

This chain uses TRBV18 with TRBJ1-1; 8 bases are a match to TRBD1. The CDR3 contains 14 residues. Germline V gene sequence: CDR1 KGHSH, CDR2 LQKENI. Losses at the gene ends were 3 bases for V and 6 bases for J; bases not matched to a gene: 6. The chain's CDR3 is CASSPQDRVAEAFF. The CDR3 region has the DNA TGTGCCAGCTCACCCCAGGACAGGGTGGCTGAAGCTTTCTTT.

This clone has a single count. The CDR3 loop is CASSEGGAANEKLFF. DNA of the CDR3: TGTGCCAGCAGTGAAGGAGGGGCAGCTAATGAAAAACTGTTTTTT. The chain couples TRBV25-1 to TRBJ1-4, with D possibly matching TRBD1 (5 bases). Deletions cut 2 bases from V and 3 bases from J, with 10 bases between. This CDR3 region has 15 residues. Germline V CDR1 and CDR2: MGHDK, SYGVNS.

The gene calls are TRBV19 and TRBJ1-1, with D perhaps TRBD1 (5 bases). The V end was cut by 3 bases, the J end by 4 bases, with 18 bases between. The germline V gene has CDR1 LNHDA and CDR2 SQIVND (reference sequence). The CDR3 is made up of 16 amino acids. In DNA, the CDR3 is TGTGCCAGTAGTATCCTCGGACTCACGGGGGGCACTGAAGCTTTCTTT. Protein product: CASSILGLTGGTEAFF.

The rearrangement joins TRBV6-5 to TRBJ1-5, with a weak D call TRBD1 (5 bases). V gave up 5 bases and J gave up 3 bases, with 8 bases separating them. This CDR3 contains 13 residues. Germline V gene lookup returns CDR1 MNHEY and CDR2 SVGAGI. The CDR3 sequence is CASSPTVNQPQHF. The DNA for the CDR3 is TGTGCCAGCAGTCCGACAGTCAATCAGCCCCAGCATTTT.

CDR3 region: CASSDGDRNYGYTF. The CDR3 nucleotides read TGTGCCAGCAGTGACGGGGACAGAAACTATGGCTACACCTTC. The chain links TRBV2 to TRBJ1-2; 7 positions match TRBD1. The CDR3 covers 14 residues. CDR1 SNHLY and CDR2 FYNNEI come from the germline V gene. J gave up 2 bases and V 3 bases, and 3 bases lay outside the gene matches.

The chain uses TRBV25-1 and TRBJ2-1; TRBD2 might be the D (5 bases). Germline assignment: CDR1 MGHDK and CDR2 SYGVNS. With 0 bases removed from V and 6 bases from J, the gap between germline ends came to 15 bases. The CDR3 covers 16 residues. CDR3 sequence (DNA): TGTGCCAGCAGTGAATACTCCGGGAAAGGGAGCAATGAGCAGTTCTTC. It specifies CASSEYSGKGSNEQFF.

CDR3 bases: TGTGCCAGCAGCTCTCCGACAGGGGGCCTTGAAGCTTTCTTT. Protein product: CASSSPTGGLEAFF. The gene calls are TRBV6-5 and TRBJ1-1, with 10 bases fitting TRBD1. The CDR3 extends over 14 amino acids. The V gene end was trimmed by 6 bases and the J gene end by 7 bases; junction bases not matched to a gene: 8. Germline values: CDR1 MNHEY, CDR2 SVGAGI.

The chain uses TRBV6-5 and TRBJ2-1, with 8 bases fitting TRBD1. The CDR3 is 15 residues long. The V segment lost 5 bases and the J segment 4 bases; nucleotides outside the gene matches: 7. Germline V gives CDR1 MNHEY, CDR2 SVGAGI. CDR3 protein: CASSLVGQEYNEQFF. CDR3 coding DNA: TGTGCCAGCAGTCTGGTGGGACAGGAGTACAATGAGCAGTTCTTC.

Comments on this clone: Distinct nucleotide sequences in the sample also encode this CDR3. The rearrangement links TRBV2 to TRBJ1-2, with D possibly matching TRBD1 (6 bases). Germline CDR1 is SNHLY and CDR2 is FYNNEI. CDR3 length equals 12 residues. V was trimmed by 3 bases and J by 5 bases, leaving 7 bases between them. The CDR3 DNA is TGTGCCAGCAGTGACAGGGGTTATGGCTACACCTTC. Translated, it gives CASSDRGYGYTF.

CDR3 sequence: CASSGWTGEKEQFF. CDR3 DNA: TGTGCCAGCAGTGGATGGACAGGGGAAAAGGAGCAGTTCTTC. The chain joins TRBV2 to TRBJ2-1; 9 bases fit TRBD1. Germline values: CDR1 SNHLY, CDR2 FYNNEI. CDR3 size: 14 residues. V shed 4 bases, J shed 10 bases, and the junction held 8 bases outside the gene matches.

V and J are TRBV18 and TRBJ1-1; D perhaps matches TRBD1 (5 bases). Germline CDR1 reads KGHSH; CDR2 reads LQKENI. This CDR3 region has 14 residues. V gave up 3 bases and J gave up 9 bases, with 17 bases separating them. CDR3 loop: CASSPVEGVVQAFF. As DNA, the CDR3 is TGTGCCAGCTCACCGGTTGAAGGGGTGGTTCAAGCTTTCTTT.

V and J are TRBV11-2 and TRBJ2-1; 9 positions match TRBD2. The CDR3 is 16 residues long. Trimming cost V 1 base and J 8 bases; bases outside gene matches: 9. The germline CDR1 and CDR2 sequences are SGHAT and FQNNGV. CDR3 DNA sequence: TGTGCCAGCAGCTTAGTCGGCGGGGGGGCCCTCGATGAGCAGTTCTTC. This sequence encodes CASSLVGGGALDEQFF.

In DNA, the CDR3 is TGTGCCAGCAGCGAGTTCAATAACCCGAACACTGAAGCTTTCTTT. As protein: CASSEFNNPNTEAFF. The rearrangement links TRBV6-5 to TRBJ1-1; D not certain. The V gene lost 6 bases and the J gene lost 1 base, with 15 bases spanning the gap. Germline values: CDR1 MNHEY, CDR2 SVGAGI. The CDR3 runs to 15 residues.

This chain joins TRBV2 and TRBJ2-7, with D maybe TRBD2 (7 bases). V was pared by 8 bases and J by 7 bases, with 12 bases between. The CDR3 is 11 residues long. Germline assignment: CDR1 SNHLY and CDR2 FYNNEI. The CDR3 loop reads CASLGGEEQYF. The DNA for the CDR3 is TGTGCCAGCTTAGGGGGGGAAGAGCAGTACTTC.

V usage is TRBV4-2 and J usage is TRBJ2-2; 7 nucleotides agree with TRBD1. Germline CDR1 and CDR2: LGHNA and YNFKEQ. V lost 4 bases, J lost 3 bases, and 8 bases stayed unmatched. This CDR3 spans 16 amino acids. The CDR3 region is CASSRSTGTDTGELFF. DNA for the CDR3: TGTGCCAGCAGCCGGTCGACAGGGACCGACACCGGGGAGCTGTTTTTT.